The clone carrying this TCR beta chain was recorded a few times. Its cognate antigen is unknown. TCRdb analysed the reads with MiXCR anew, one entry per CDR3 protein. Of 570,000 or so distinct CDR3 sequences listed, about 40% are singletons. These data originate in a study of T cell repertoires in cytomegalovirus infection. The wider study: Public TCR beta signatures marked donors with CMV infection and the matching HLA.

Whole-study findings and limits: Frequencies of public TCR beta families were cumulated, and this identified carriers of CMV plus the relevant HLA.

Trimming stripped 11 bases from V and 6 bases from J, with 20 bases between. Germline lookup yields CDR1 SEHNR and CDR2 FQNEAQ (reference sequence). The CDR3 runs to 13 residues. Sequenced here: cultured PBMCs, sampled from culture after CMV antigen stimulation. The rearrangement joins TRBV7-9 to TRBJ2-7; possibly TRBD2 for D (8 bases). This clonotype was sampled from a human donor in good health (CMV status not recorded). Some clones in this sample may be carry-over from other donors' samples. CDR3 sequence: CARRGGPGGEQYF. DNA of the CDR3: TGTGCCCGCCGGGGGGGCCCAGGGGGCGAGCAGTACTTC.